This is a list of T cell receptor beta chains from one sample in a study of blood T cell repertoires in COVID-19. The method was immunoSEQ multiplex PCR; TCRdb's version includes in-frame clones alone and lacks a portion of them. The table shows some 87,000 clones, with around 80% occurring only once. Sequenced: peripheral blood. Every receptor here comes from a man aged 50-59 years who had recovered from COVID-19. Each CDR3 is given with its conserved first and last residue. The D gene is left open where the match is weak. Clone size is given for some rows only: seen once, a few or many times, or a class if the clone is expanded.

>13|TRBJ1-5|few|NA|TRBV7-8
TGTGCCAGCAGCTTAACAGGCAATCAGCCCCAGCATTTT
CASSLTGNQPQHF
>13|TRBJ1-2|NA|TRBD1|TRBV5-5
TGTGCCAGCAGCACCACAGGGGTTTCTGGCTACACCTTC
CASSTTGVSGYTF
>16|TRBJ2-2|NA|TRBD1|TRBV10-3
TGTGCCATCAGTGGAGGACAGGGAACCGGCACCGGGGAGCTGTTTTTT
CAISGGQGTGTGELFF
>14|TRBJ2-7|NA|NA|TRBV7-3
TGTGCCAGCAGCCCGCGGCAGGGGCCCTACGAGCAGTACTTC
CASSPRQGPYEQYF
>14|TRBJ1-2|once|NA|TRBV14
TGTGCCAGCAGCCAAGCCAGCGTTAACTATGGCTACACCTTC
CASSQASVNYGYTF
>13|TRBJ2-7|many|TRBD2|TRBV7-8
TGTGCCAGCAGCTTAGACACTAGCGTCGAGCAGTACTTC
CASSLDTSVEQYF
>14|TRBJ2-7|NA|NA|TRBV7-8
TGTGCCAGCAGCTCGAGACTCAGGGTTAACGAGCAGTACTTC
CASSSRLRVNEQYF
>15|TRBJ1-5|NA|NA|TRBV2
TGTGCCAGCAGTGTTGAGGGTTTCGGCAATCAGCCCCAGCATTTT
CASSVEGFGNQPQHF
>15|TRBJ1-2|NA|TRBD1|TRBV5-1
TGCGCCAGCAGCTCTCCAGGGGGGACGACCTATGGCTACACCTTC
CASSSPGGTTYGYTF
>15|TRBJ2-3|few|NA|TRBV6-6
TGTGCCAGCGGGAGCGGGACACGAGCCACAGATACGCAGTATTTT
CASGSGTRATDTQYF
>15|TRBJ2-3|NA|NA|TRBV4-1
TGCGCCAGCAGCCTTTCAGGGGGGACCCAAGATACGCAGTATTTT
CASSLSGGTQDTQYF
>14|TRBJ2-3|NA|NA|TRBV21-1
TGTGCCAGCAGCCAGACAGGGGAAGGAGATACGCAGTATTTT
CASSQTGEGDTQYF
>14|TRBJ1-6|NA|TRBD1|TRBV30
TGTGCCTGGAGCGCGGGACAGGGTAGGGAACCCCTCCACTTT
CAWSAGQGREPLHF
>16|TRBJ1-3|NA|NA|TRBV3-1/TRBV3-2
TGTGCCAGCAGCCAATGGGGGGGGGAGTCCGGAAACACCATATATTTT
CASSQWGGESGNTIYF
>12|TRBJ1-5|NA|NA|TRBV27
TGTGCCAGCAGTGCGGGCAATCAGCCCCAGCATTTT
CASSAGNQPQHF
>16|TRBJ2-7|NA|TRBD2|TRBV11-2
TGTGCCAGCAGCCGAATTGTGGGGGGAGGGTCCTACGAGCAGTACTTC
CASSRIVGGGSYEQYF
>13|TRBJ2-7|NA|TRBD1|TRBV6-5
TGTGCCAGTTACTTCGGGACAGGGTTCGAGCAGTACTTC
CASYFGTGFEQYF
>12|TRBJ2-1|NA|NA|TRBV7-2
TGTGCCAGCAGCTTAGCTGGCCGAGGGCAGTTCTTC
CASSLAGRGQFF
>15|TRBJ1-5|NA|NA|TRBV6-6
TGTGCCAGCAGTTACTCCGGGATGAGCAATCAGCCCCAGCATTTT
CASSYSGMSNQPQHF
>16|TRBJ1-6|NA|TRBD1|TRBV7-6
TGTGCCAGCAGCCCAACAACCAGGGACAGCAATTCACCCCTCCACTTT
CASSPTTRDSNSPLHF
>17|TRBJ1-2|NA|NA|TRBV5-1
TGCGCCAGCAGCTTGGGCAGGGGCCGAATGACTAACTATGGCTACACCTTC
CASSLGRGRMTNYGYTF
>16|TRBJ2-7|NA|TRBD1|TRBV19
TGTGCCAGTAGTAGTAGGGGGACAGCAAACTCCTACGAGCAGTACTTC
CASSSRGTANSYEQYF
>14|TRBJ2-2|NA|TRBD1|TRBV5-1
TGCGCCAGCAACAGGGGGGTTAACACCGGGGAGCTGTTTTTT
CASNRGVNTGELFF
>11|TRBJ2-5|NA|NA|TRBV19
TGTGCCAGTAGTCTGTCAGAGACCCAGTACTTC
CASSLSETQYF
>13|TRBJ2-5|NA|NA|TRBV9
TGTGCCAGCAGCAGGGACTCACAAGAGACCCAGTACTTC
CASSRDSQETQYF
>18|TRBJ1-1|NA|NA|TRBV19
TGTGCCAGTAGTATAGATCTGAGGGTCGGTTGGATGAACACTGAAGCTTTCTTT
CASSIDLRVGWMNTEAFF
>16|TRBJ2-1|NA|NA|TRBV9
TGTGCCAGCAGCGTAGAAGGCAGGGTCACCTACAATGAGCAGTTCTTC
CASSVEGRVTYNEQFF
>15|TRBJ1-1|NA|NA|TRBV14
TGTGCCAGCAGCCGGACCCCAGGGAAGAACACTGAAGCTTTCTTT
CASSRTPGKNTEAFF
>15|TRBJ2-1|NA|NA|TRBV7-2
TGTGCCAGCAGCCCCGGACAGGGAGGGTACAATGAGCAGTTCTTC
CASSPGQGGYNEQFF
>14|TRBJ1-6|NA|NA|TRBV30
TGTGCCTGCTCCCCCAGCCCGGGCAGGGATGGTCTCCACTTT
CACSPSPGRDGLHF
>12|TRBJ2-7|NA|NA|TRBV15
TGTGCCACCAGCAGAGTGGGGGGCGAGCAGTACTTC
CATSRVGGEQYF
>15|TRBJ2-5|NA|TRBD1|TRBV19
TGTGCCAACCCAGCCAGGGGGCGACTCTCGGGGACCCAGTACTTC
CANPARGRLSGTQYF
>14|TRBJ2-7|once|TRBD1|TRBV9
TGTGCCAGCAGCACCCGACAGGGTAAGTACGAGCAGTACTTC
CASSTRQGKYEQYF
>17|TRBJ2-3|NA|TRBD2|TRBV4-3
TGCGCCAGCAGCCAGGGGGGGTCCGGGAGATCAACAGATACGCAGTATTTT
CASSQGGSGRSTDTQYF
>16|TRBJ2-5|NA|TRBD1|TRBV28
TGTGCCAGCAGTCAGATTTGGACAGGGGGGGCAGGGACCCAGTACTTC
CASSQIWTGGAGTQYF
>12|TRBJ1-3|NA|NA|TRBV2
TGTGCCAGCAGTGAATCCCGACAAGTCCAATATTTT
CASSESRQVQYF
>15|TRBJ2-7|NA|TRBD1|TRBV7-2
TGTGCCAGCAGCTTCGGACAGGGGAATGTCTACGAGCAGTACTTC
CASSFGQGNVYEQYF
>14|TRBJ1-1|NA|NA|TRBV7-2
TGTGCCAGCAGCTTAGTAGGGGCTTCCACTGAAGCTTTCTTT
CASSLVGASTEAFF
>16|TRBJ2-1|NA|TRBD2|TRBV11-1
TGTGCCAGCAGCTTAGAAGGCGGGAGCTCCTACAATGAGCAGTTCTTC
CASSLEGGSSYNEQFF